The sequence of this T cell receptor beta chain was determined in a study of cytomegalovirus exposure and HLA in healthy donors. The study, taken as a whole, reports: Reports showed the classifier diagnosing cytomegalovirus status with high specificity and sensitivity. Analysis was performed later, and it showed HLA-associated TCR beta chains to be more clonally expanded than equally common others. A later analysis linked a missense variant in DCLRE1C to the trimming of TCR beta V and J genes.

Trimming cost V 6 bases and J 2 bases; bases outside gene matches: 10. Germline CDR1 MNHNS, CDR2 SASEGT. The CDR3 is made up of 15 amino acids. This PCR relied on a set of 60 Vbeta primers and 13 Jbeta primers. In the study's own analysis: In a later analysis, of 84 million or so unique beta chains, about 11 million appeared in at least two donors. TCRdb's table, derived via immunoSEQ multiplex PCR, lists solely in-frame clones and lacks some. The V and J calls and clone size are taken from that table; D and trimming were inferred from the DNA. The sample records some 140,000 clones, 70% to 80% being singletons. In the case of this clone: The antigen is not known.

Sequencing used PBMCs. The clonotype originates from a man aged 30 to 45 in good health and CMV-seropositive. The chain links TRBV6-1 to TRBJ2-7; TRBD1 aligns across 7 bases. The CDR3 reads CASRRDDRVAYEQYF. The CDR3 nucleotides are TGTGCCAGCAGGAGGGATGACAGGGTGGCCTACGAGCAGTACTTC.